The sequence of this T cell receptor (beta chain) was determined in a study of early T cells in non-severe SARS-CoV-2 infection. V lost 0 bases, J lost 4 bases, and 2 bases lay in between. The CDR3 contains 12 residues. Germline-derived CDR1 and CDR2 are MRHNA and SNTAGT. TCRdb processed the 5' RACE reads anew with MiXCR; each CDR3 protein has one entry. The table lists tens of thousands of distinct CDR3 sequences, 14% to 15% of them singletons. The clonotype comes from an adult who was a healthcare worker with PCR-confirmed SARS-CoV-2 infection or an uninfected control (not recorded which). Sequenced input: whole blood. The chain recombines TRBV6-4 with TRBJ2-3, with D unresolved. Here the CDR3 reads CASSDSSDTQYF. Here the CDR3 DNA reads TGTGCCAGCAGTGACTCTTCAGATACGCAGTATTTT.